This TCR beta chain was documented in a study of cytomegalovirus exposure and HLA in healthy donors. To note about this clone: Its antigen is not identified.

Overall study findings and caveats: CMV serostatus was the sole immune exposure data available. For most TCR beta V segments, an earlier analysis put the productive rate at about 87% or about 30% of the time.

A multiplex PCR was run with 60 Vbeta primers and 13 Jbeta primers. Repertoires were generated with immunoSEQ multiplex PCR, while TCRdb's copy carries only in-frame clones and drops some. The sample carries 150,000 to 200,000 clones, 75% to 90% recorded once. Germline V CDR1 and CDR2: LGHNA, YSLEER. Trimming took 0 bases from V and 2 from J; bases not matched to a gene: 12. This CDR3 region has 19 residues. The sequence was collected from a male donor in good health and CMV-seronegative. The V call is TRBV4-3, the J call TRBJ2-3, with 9 positions matching TRBD2. Sequenced: PBMCs. The CDR3 DNA reads TGCGCCAGCAGCCAAGATACGTTCTTAGCGGGGGCGAACACAGATACGCAGTATTTT. Protein product: CASSQDTFLAGANTDTQYF.